This T cell receptor beta chain was observed in a study of cytomegalovirus exposure and HLA in healthy donors. A note on this clone: Its antigen is not identified.

Study-level points and caveats: As confirmed in vitro, three CMV-associated chains were specific for CMV antigens.

Participants comprised healthy donors of bone marrow. Nominally healthy donors provided the samples, though records likely missed some immune exposures. The PCR employed 60 Vbeta primers together with 13 Jbeta primers. Using immunoSEQ multiplex PCR, the repertoire was profiled, and TCRdb retains in-frame clones only, with some absent. The sample lists roughly 150,000 clones, roughly 80% occurring once. V lost 5 bases and J lost 3, with 8 bases in between. The CDR3 has 13 residues. Germline V gene lookup returns CDR1 ENHRY and CDR2 SYGVKD. Sequences were obtained from PBMCs. The clonotype was recovered from a man in his forties in good health and CMV-seropositive. V and J are TRBV10-3 and TRBJ1-5; D not resolved. Here the CDR3 reads CAISFSTNQPQHF. DNA for the CDR3: TGTGCCATCAGTTTTAGTACCAATCAGCCCCAGCATTTT.